The 22 T cell receptor beta chains reported below all come from one sample, sequenced in a study of CD8 T cells in ankylosing spondylitis. No antigen is known for these receptors. Regarding the study as a whole: A motif in TCR beta, a set of about 8 highly homologous variants, appeared characteristic of ankylosing spondylitis blood.

TCRdb redid the calling of the 5' RACE reads with MiXCR, one entry per CDR3 protein. The table shows fewer than 650,000 distinct CDR3 sequences, with roughly an eighth occurring only once. Sequencing was carried out using blood, either unsorted or a sorted T cell fraction (not recorded which). Source of these receptors: a male donor with ankylosing spondylitis.

This clonotype was observed a handful of times. J is TRBJ2-6 and V is TRBV7-8; D is possibly TRBD1 (6 bases). This CDR3 is 16 amino acids long. Germline V lookup: CDR1 SGHVS, CDR2 FQNEAQ. V was pared by 3 bases and J by 1 base, with 10 bases between. The chain's CDR3 is CASSFGQGSGANVLTF. The CDR3 DNA reads TGTGCCAGCAGCTTTGGTCAGGGGTCTGGGGCCAACGTCCTGACTTTC.

This clonotype was picked up a small number of times. V gene TRBV20-1 combines with J gene TRBJ1-5; D not resolved. The V end lost 5 bases, the J end lost 0 bases, and 11 bases lay between the germline ends. This CDR3 is 14 amino acids long. CDR1 is DFQATT, CDR2 SNEGSKA, per germline (reference sequence). CDR3 region: CSAVGTDSNQPQHF. As DNA, the CDR3 is TGCAGTGCTGTCGGCACCGATAGCAATCAGCCCCAGCATTTT.

This chain links TRBV20-1 with TRBJ2-7; D is tentatively TRBD1 or TRBD2 (7 bases each). Trimming removed 5 bases at V and 0 bases at J, with 14 bases between. Germline lookup yields CDR1 DFQATT and CDR2 SNEGSKA (reference sequence). This CDR3 comprises 14 residues. The CDR3 spells CSAAPGGDSYEQYF. CDR3 nucleotides: TGCAGTGCTGCCCCAGGGGGGGACTCCTACGAGCAGTACTTC.

J is TRBJ2-3 and V is TRBV3-1; possible D gene TRBD2, 6 bases. From germline, CDR1 is LGHDT and CDR2 YNNKEL (reference sequence). The CDR3 covers 14 residues. V gave up 1 base and J gave up 6 bases, with 11 bases separating them. The CDR3 DNA sequence: TGTGCCAGCAGCCAAGGAGTTGGGGGGGATACGCAGTATTTT. Translated, it gives CASSQGVGGDTQYF.

This clonotype was found many times. The chain uses TRBV20-1 and TRBJ1-3; TRBD1 is a possible D gene (5 bases). Germline V gives CDR1 DFQATT, CDR2 SNEGSKA (reference sequence). The V gene lost 6 bases and the J gene lost 4 bases, with 22 bases spanning the gap. The CDR3 is made up of 16 amino acids. DNA for the CDR3: TGCAGTGCCGCGTCGTCCTGGGACTCCGGAGGAAACACCATATATTTT. The encoded protein is CSAASSWDSGGNTIYF.

This sequence joins TRBV11-2 and TRBJ2-2; tentative D call: TRBD1 (5 bases). The germline V and J ends were trimmed by 7 bases and 2 bases, with 14 bases remaining between them. CDR3 size: 15 residues. Germline loops: CDR1 SGHAT, CDR2 FQNNGV. Written as DNA, the CDR3 is TGTGCCAGCACCGTGACAGTAGGCAACACCGGGGAGCTGTTTTTT. Translated, it gives CASTVTVGNTGELFF.

CDR3 nucleotide sequence: TGCAGTGCTAGAGTTGTTACTAGCGGGAGGGAATACAATGAGCAGTTCTTC. Translating gives CSARVVTSGREYNEQFF. The chain links TRBV20-1 to TRBJ2-1, with TRBD2 identical over 13 bases. The germline V gene has CDR1 DFQATT and CDR2 SNEGSKA (reference sequence). The CDR3 is 17 residues long. The trim removed 1 base at V and 4 bases at J, leaving 7 bases unmatched.

This clonotype showed up just a few times. The chain carries TRBV5-4 and TRBJ2-2; D might be TRBD2 (6 bases). CDR3 length equals 16 residues. Germline CDR1 SGHNT, CDR2 YYREEE (reference sequence). Trimming removed 1 base at V and 0 bases at J, with 10 bases between. CDR3 region: CASSLWTIANTGELFF. The CDR3, as DNA: TGTGCCAGCAGCTTGTGGACTATCGCGAACACCGGGGAGCTGTTTTTT.

This clonotype has just a few counts. V and J are TRBV7-8 and TRBJ2-5; 10 bases map to TRBD2. V was clipped by 4 bases and J by 4 bases; unmatched bases: 6. From germline, CDR1 is SGHVS and CDR2 FQNEAQ. CDR3 length equals 15 residues. The chain's CDR3 is CASSSGLAEGETQYF. The CDR3 DNA reads TGTGCCAGCAGCTCCGGACTAGCGGAGGGAGAGACCCAGTACTTC.

The CDR3 region is CSARNPGQGTGELFF. For the CDR3, the DNA is TGCAGTGCTAGAAATCCGGGACAGGGTACCGGGGAGCTGTTTTTT. The chain carries TRBV20-1 and TRBJ2-2; 9 nucleotides agree with TRBD1. J gave up 5 bases and V 2 bases, and 6 bases lay outside the gene matches. The germline V gene has CDR1 DFQATT and CDR2 SNEGSKA (reference sequence). The CDR3 runs to 15 residues.

The rearrangement joins TRBV10-3 to TRBJ2-7; 8 bases map to TRBD1. The CDR3 extends over 16 amino acids. Germline lookup yields CDR1 ENHRY and CDR2 SYGVKD. V was pared by 0 bases and J by 5 bases, with 9 bases of the junction left unmatched. The CDR3 loop reads CAISESWLGQGNEQYF. The CDR3 DNA reads as TGTGCCATCAGTGAGTCGTGGCTAGGACAGGGTAACGAGCAGTACTTC.

The J gene is TRBJ2-2, the V gene TRBV5-1; D is ambiguous. Per the germline V gene, CDR1 is SGHRS and CDR2 is YFSETQ. With 5 bases removed from V and 6 bases from J, the gap between germline ends came to 8 bases. The CDR3 consists of 12 residues. CDR3 sequence (DNA): TGCGCCAGCAGGGAGCCAGCCGGGGAGCTGTTTTTT. This sequence encodes CASREPAGELFF.

The chain uses TRBV4-2 and TRBJ2-7; a possible D gene is TRBD2 (6 bases). This CDR3 contains 15 residues. With 3 bases removed from V and 2 bases from J, the gap between germline ends came to 14 bases. Looked up from germline, CDR1 is LGHNA and CDR2 is YNFKEQ. The CDR3 DNA is TGTGCCAGCAGCCAGTCCGGGATAGCGGCCTACGAGCAGTACTTC. Protein: CASSQSGIAAYEQYF.

This clonotype appeared a few times. V gene TRBV18 combines with J gene TRBJ1-1; perhaps TRBD1 as D (5 bases). This CDR3 has 13 residues. The germline CDR1 and CDR2 sequences are KGHSH and LQKENI. V shed 3 bases and J shed 11 bases, with 16 bases lying between them. CDR3: CASSPASREGAFF. The CDR3 DNA follows: TGTGCCAGCTCACCTGCTTCGAGGGAGGGGGCTTTCTTT.

The genes are TRBV6-1 and TRBJ2-1, with 14 bases fitting TRBD2. Looked up from germline, CDR1 is MNHNS and CDR2 is SASEGT. J lost 15 bases, V lost 6 bases, and 10 bases had no gene match. There are 14 residues in the CDR3. For the CDR3, the DNA is TGTGCCAGCAGCCCCCCCGGGACTAGCGGGAGTCGGTTCTTC. This translates into CASSPPGTSGSRFF.

This clonotype was seen repeatedly, ten times or more. The CDR3: CASSSPTGSSTDTQYF. CDR3 sequence (DNA): TGTGCCAGCAGTAGCCCTACAGGGAGTAGCACAGATACGCAGTATTTT. The J gene is TRBJ2-3, the V gene TRBV2; perhaps TRBD1 as D (6 bases). CDR1 SNHLY and CDR2 FYNNEI come from the germline V gene. The V gene lost 5 bases and the J gene lost 0 bases, with 15 bases spanning the gap. The CDR3 runs 16 residues.

The CDR3: CASSPNEQYV. The CDR3 nucleotides are TGTGCCAGCAGTCCCAACGAGCAGTACGTC. V gene TRBV12-3 or TRBV12-4 combines with J gene TRBJ2-7; no definite D call. Trimming stripped 5 bases from V and 5 bases from J, with 4 bases between. The CDR3 is 10 residues long.

This clonotype was picked up a small number of times. This chain connects TRBV6-1 to TRBJ1-2; D may be TRBD1 (5 bases). The CDR3 consists of 15 residues. Trimming took off 0 bases at V and 3 bases at J, with 11 bases between the two ends. Germline V lookup: CDR1 MNHNS, CDR2 SASEGT. The CDR3 is CASSEATGPYYGYTF. The CDR3, as DNA: TGTGCCAGCAGTGAAGCTACGGGGCCCTACTATGGCTACACCTTC.

The chain is built from TRBV7-2 and TRBJ1-6; tentative D call: TRBD1 (5 bases). Germline V gene lookup returns CDR1 SGHTA and CDR2 FQGNSA. Trimming removed 5 bases at V and 10 bases at J, with 18 bases between. The CDR3 runs 15 residues. DNA for the CDR3: TGTGCCAGCAGCCCGGTGGGAGTCCAGGGCTCACCCCTCCACTTT. Translated, it gives CASSPVGVQGSPLHF. Together with reference TRBV7-2 and TRBJ1-6, the CDR3 gives the full variable domain: GAGVSQSPSNKVTEKGKDVELRCDPISGHTALYWYRQSLGQGLEFLIYFQGNSAPDKSGLPSDRFSAERTGGSVSTLTIQRTQQEDSAVYLCASSPVGVQGSPLHFGNGTRLTVT.

This clonotype turned up a few times. The chain is built from TRBV3-1 and TRBJ1-5; D not resolved. The CDR3 loop spans 14 amino acids. From germline, CDR1 is LGHDT and CDR2 YNNKEL (reference sequence). V gave up 1 base and J gave up 5 bases, with 9 bases separating them. CDR3 coding DNA: TGTGCCAGCAGCCAAGCTTCTTCACATCAGCCCCAGCATTTT. Translated, it gives CASSQASSHQPQHF.

This clonotype was seen ten or more times. This rearrangement joins TRBV5-6 to TRBJ1-6; TRBD1 aligns across 10 bases. This CDR3 has 15 amino acids. Germline CDR1 is SGHDT and CDR2 is YYEEEE. After removal of 3 bases from V and 8 bases from J, the junction contained 5 bases not matched to a gene. CDR3 amino acids: CASSYRTGGHSPLHF. DNA for the CDR3: TGTGCCAGCAGCTACCGGACAGGGGGTCATTCACCCCTCCACTTT.

The V call is TRBV18, the J call TRBJ1-1; possibly TRBD1 for D (6 bases). Germline CDR1 KGHSH, CDR2 LQKENI. The V gene lost 5 bases and the J gene lost 7 bases, with 17 bases spanning the gap. CDR3 length: 14 amino acids. The CDR3 DNA reads as TGTGCCAGCTCAGGGTCTGGGGGGCTCATTGAAGCTTTCTTT. It specifies CASSGSGGLIEAFF.